This T cell receptor beta chain appears in the sequencing data of a study of control samples from healthy donors and cancer patients. Data came from immunoSEQ multiplex PCR; TCRdb stores just in-frame clones and leaves some out. The repertoire holds about 86,000 clones, with roughly nine tenths as singletons. V gave up 3 bases and J gave up 6 bases, with 16 bases separating them. The CDR3 covers 15 residues. Germline V gene data show CDR1 as WSHSY and CDR2 as SAAADI. The TCR was taken from a woman aged 45 to 65 with colorectal cancer. V and J are TRBV10-2 and TRBJ2-3, with unresolved D. Sequencing input: PBMCs. In DNA form, the CDR3 reads TGCGCCAGCAGTGAAGTGGTGGGTATGAGGGATACGCAGTATTTT. Protein product: CASSEVVGMRDTQYF.